A selection of T cell receptor beta chains follows, all from one sample in a study of control samples from healthy donors and cancer patients. The protocol was immunoSEQ multiplex PCR, while the TCRdb copy is restricted to in-frame clones and leaves out a portion. The sample includes over 120,000 clones, more than 90% of them seen just once. The specimen was blood. The source is a man aged 25-45 years in good health. Each CDR3 is given with its conserved first and last residue. Each record gives: J gene, clone size, D gene, V gene, CDR3 DNA, CDR3 protein. A D gene is named only where the DNA matches it firmly. Some rows mark clone size as missing; the rest say once, few, many or name a class of expanded clone.

J gene: TRBJ2-3; clone size: -; D gene: TRBD2; V gene: TRBV11-2; CDR3 DNA: TGTGCCAGCAGCTTAGCAGGTAGCGGGGTTGCAGATACGCAGTATTTT; CDR3 protein: CASSLAGSGVADTQYF
J gene: TRBJ2-3; clone size: -; D gene: -; V gene: TRBV28; CDR3 DNA: TGTGCCAGCAGTCCACCGGACAGACACACAGATACGCAGTATTTT; CDR3 protein: CASSPPDRHTDTQYF
J gene: TRBJ1-2; clone size: once; D gene: -; V gene: TRBV12-3/TRBV12-4; CDR3 DNA: TGTGCCACCCCGGGCAACAGGGTAGGAGGCTACACCTTC; CDR3 protein: CATPGNRVGGYTF
J gene: TRBJ2-1; clone size: -; D gene: -; V gene: TRBV7-2; CDR3 DNA: TGTGCCAGCAGCTTGGGGTTGAACAATGAGCAGTTCTTC; CDR3 protein: CASSLGLNNEQFF
J gene: TRBJ2-3; clone size: few; D gene: -; V gene: TRBV11-2; CDR3 DNA: TGTGCCAGCAGCTTAGGCCAGGAATACACAGATACGCAGTATTTT; CDR3 protein: CASSLGQEYTDTQYF
J gene: TRBJ1-2; clone size: -; D gene: -; V gene: TRBV5-1; CDR3 DNA: TGCGCCAGCAGCTTGGACGGGGGCGGCTATGGCTACACCTTC; CDR3 protein: CASSLDGGGYGYTF
J gene: TRBJ2-1; clone size: -; D gene: -; V gene: TRBV19; CDR3 DNA: TGTGCCAGTAGTTTCCCCTACAATGAGCAGTTCTTC; CDR3 protein: CASSFPYNEQFF
J gene: TRBJ2-1; clone size: -; D gene: -; V gene: TRBV19; CDR3 DNA: TGTGCCAGTAGCTCCCTAGGGGGAGGTGAGCAGTTCTTC; CDR3 protein: CASSSLGGGEQFF
J gene: TRBJ2-7; clone size: -; D gene: -; V gene: TRBV5-1; CDR3 DNA: TGCGCCAGCCGCAGGGGTGAGGGCTACGAGCAGTACTTC; CDR3 protein: CASRRGEGYEQYF
J gene: TRBJ1-2; clone size: -; D gene: -; V gene: TRBV28; CDR3 DNA: TGTGCCAGCAGTTTAACCATTAACTATGGCTACACCTTC; CDR3 protein: CASSLTINYGYTF
J gene: TRBJ1-4; clone size: -; D gene: -; V gene: TRBV7-9; CDR3 DNA: TGTGCCAGCAGCTTGACAGAAAAACTGTTTTTT; CDR3 protein: CASSLTEKLFF
J gene: TRBJ1-2; clone size: -; D gene: TRBD1; V gene: TRBV4-1; CDR3 DNA: TGCGCCAGCAGCCAAGATGGACAGGGGGCATACTATGGCTACACCTTC; CDR3 protein: CASSQDGQGAYYGYTF
J gene: TRBJ2-4; clone size: -; D gene: -; V gene: TRBV28; CDR3 DNA: TGTGCCAGCAGTGGGGCCAAAAACATTCAGTACTTC; CDR3 protein: CASSGAKNIQYF
J gene: TRBJ2-3; clone size: -; D gene: TRBD2; V gene: TRBV27; CDR3 DNA: TGTGCCAGCAGTCCGGGACTAGCGGGGGGGCCTAGCACAGATACGCAGTATTTT; CDR3 protein: CASSPGLAGGPSTDTQYF
J gene: TRBJ1-4; clone size: once; D gene: -; V gene: TRBV19; CDR3 DNA: TGTGCCAGTAGTATAAGCAGATTTAATGAAAAACTGTTTTTT; CDR3 protein: CASSISRFNEKLFF
J gene: TRBJ2-3; clone size: -; D gene: -; V gene: TRBV7-8; CDR3 DNA: TGTGCCAGCAGTAGGATGGGGGGTAGCACAGATACGCAGTATTTT; CDR3 protein: CASSRMGGSTDTQYF
J gene: TRBJ2-1; clone size: -; D gene: -; V gene: TRBV30; CDR3 DNA: TGTGCCTGGACCCCCGGGACGGCTTACAATGAGCAGTTCTTC; CDR3 protein: CAWTPGTAYNEQFF
J gene: TRBJ2-1; clone size: -; D gene: -; V gene: TRBV27; CDR3 DNA: TGTGCCAGCAGTTTCAGTGGGCCTTACAATGAGCAGTTCTTC; CDR3 protein: CASSFSGPYNEQFF
J gene: TRBJ1-1; clone size: -; D gene: TRBD1; V gene: TRBV28; CDR3 DNA: TGTGCCAGCAGTTTAACGTCAGGGGGCGGCACTGAAGCTTTCTTT; CDR3 protein: CASSLTSGGGTEAFF
J gene: TRBJ2-1; clone size: -; D gene: TRBD1; V gene: TRBV28; CDR3 DNA: TGTGCCAGCAGAGGGGGCAGGGGATACAATGAGCAGTTCTTC; CDR3 protein: CASRGGRGYNEQFF
J gene: TRBJ2-1; clone size: -; D gene: -; V gene: TRBV11-2; CDR3 DNA: TGTGCCAGCAGCTTAGGTCCCACTCTAGGCCCCTCCGGGGTGGGGGAGCAGTTCTTC; CDR3 protein: CASSLGPTLGPSGVGEQFF
J gene: TRBJ1-2; clone size: -; D gene: -; V gene: TRBV29-1; CDR3 DNA: TGCAGCACACAATTAGGGGGCTACACCTTC; CDR3 protein: CSTQLGGYTF
J gene: TRBJ2-1; clone size: once; D gene: -; V gene: TRBV5-5; CDR3 DNA: TGTGCCAGCAGCCTTGGGACGGGTTTAAGCTACAATGAGCAGTTCTTC; CDR3 protein: CASSLGTGLSYNEQFF
J gene: TRBJ1-5; clone size: -; D gene: -; V gene: TRBV19; CDR3 DNA: TGTGCCAGTAGCAATCTGAGGGAGCCCCAGCATTTT; CDR3 protein: CASSNLREPQHF
J gene: TRBJ2-2; clone size: -; D gene: -; V gene: TRBV5-6; CDR3 DNA: TGTGCCAGCAGCTTTGTCATCAACAGGCATGGCCTAGTTACCGGGGAGCTGTTTTTT; CDR3 protein: CASSFVINRHGLVTGELFF
J gene: TRBJ1-6; clone size: -; D gene: -; V gene: TRBV19; CDR3 DNA: TGTGCCAGTAGTGTTCAGAATTCACCCCTCCACTTT; CDR3 protein: CASSVQNSPLHF
J gene: TRBJ2-7; clone size: -; D gene: TRBD1; V gene: TRBV10-1; CDR3 DNA: TGCGCCAGCAGTGAGTCGACAGGGTTTGGGGAGCAGTACTTC; CDR3 protein: CASSESTGFGEQYF
J gene: TRBJ1-2; clone size: -; D gene: TRBD1; V gene: TRBV6-5; CDR3 DNA: TGTGCCAGCAGAACCGGGACAGGGTATGGCTACACCTTC; CDR3 protein: CASRTGTGYGYTF
J gene: TRBJ1-2; clone size: -; D gene: TRBD1; V gene: TRBV7-9; CDR3 DNA: TGTGCCAGCAGCAAGACAGGGGGCTCTGGCTACACCTTC; CDR3 protein: CASSKTGGSGYTF
J gene: TRBJ2-1; clone size: -; D gene: -; V gene: TRBV4-1; CDR3 DNA: TGCGCCAGCAGCCAAATCAGATACAATGAGCAGTTCTTC; CDR3 protein: CASSQIRYNEQFF
J gene: TRBJ1-5; clone size: -; D gene: -; V gene: TRBV21-1; CDR3 DNA: TGTGCCAGCAGCAAAATTCCCGGGACAGAACTCAATCAGCCCCAGCATTTT; CDR3 protein: CASSKIPGTELNQPQHF
J gene: TRBJ1-5; clone size: -; D gene: -; V gene: TRBV7-2; CDR3 DNA: TGTGCCAGCAGCCTAGTGGGGGCTCAGCCCCAGCATTTT; CDR3 protein: CASSLVGAQPQHF
J gene: TRBJ2-7; clone size: -; D gene: -; V gene: TRBV6-5; CDR3 DNA: TGTGCCAGCAGTAGCCCCGGACTCAGTGGCTACGAGCAGTACTTC; CDR3 protein: CASSSPGLSGYEQYF
J gene: TRBJ1-3; clone size: -; D gene: -; V gene: TRBV19; CDR3 DNA: TGTGCCAGTATGGTAACGGGAGGGTCTGGAAACACCATATATTTT; CDR3 protein: CASMVTGGSGNTIYF
J gene: TRBJ1-3; clone size: -; D gene: -; V gene: TRBV13; CDR3 DNA: TGTGCCAGCAGCTATCGGACAAGTGGAAACACCATATATTTT; CDR3 protein: CASSYRTSGNTIYF
J gene: TRBJ1-6; clone size: -; D gene: TRBD1; V gene: TRBV27; CDR3 DNA: TGTGCCAGCAGTTACCAGGGGGGGAATTCACCCCTCCACTTT; CDR3 protein: CASSYQGGNSPLHF
J gene: TRBJ1-4; clone size: -; D gene: TRBD1; V gene: TRBV11-2; CDR3 DNA: TGTGCCAGCAGCCTCTACCGGGACAGTGAAAAACTGTTTTTT; CDR3 protein: CASSLYRDSEKLFF
J gene: TRBJ1-1; clone size: -; D gene: -; V gene: TRBV12-3/TRBV12-4; CDR3 DNA: TGTGCCAGCAGTTTTTTGAACACTGAAGCTTTCTTT; CDR3 protein: CASSFLNTEAFF
J gene: TRBJ1-4; clone size: -; D gene: -; V gene: TRBV7-9; CDR3 DNA: TGTGCCAGCAGCTTAGTTGTCCCGGGTGGGGAAAAACTGTTTTTT; CDR3 protein: CASSLVVPGGEKLFF
J gene: TRBJ2-7; clone size: few; D gene: TRBD1; V gene: TRBV9; CDR3 DNA: TGTGCCAGCAGCGTAGGTGGGGACAGGGTATCCTACGAGCAGTACTTC; CDR3 protein: CASSVGGDRVSYEQYF
J gene: TRBJ1-1; clone size: -; D gene: TRBD1; V gene: TRBV19; CDR3 DNA: TGTGCCAGTAACGAACAGGGGCCCCTCAGCACTGAAGCTTTCTTT; CDR3 protein: CASNEQGPLSTEAFF
J gene: TRBJ2-5; clone size: few; D gene: TRBD1; V gene: TRBV15; CDR3 DNA: TGTGCCTCCCAACAGGGGCAAGAGACCCAGTACTTC; CDR3 protein: CASQQGQETQYF
J gene: TRBJ1-1; clone size: -; D gene: -; V gene: TRBV9; CDR3 DNA: TGTGCCAGCAGTGAGACCGGGTACACTGAAGCTTTCTTT; CDR3 protein: CASSETGYTEAFF
J gene: TRBJ2-2; clone size: -; D gene: TRBD1; V gene: TRBV5-1; CDR3 DNA: TGCGCCAGCAGCTTGTTGCCCCGAGGCAGGGGGCCCACCGGGGAGCTGTTTTTT; CDR3 protein: CASSLLPRGRGPTGELFF
J gene: TRBJ1-2; clone size: -; D gene: -; V gene: TRBV6-6; CDR3 DNA: TGTGCCAGCAGTTACTCGGCACAGGGTGTAGGCGGCTACACCTTC; CDR3 protein: CASSYSAQGVGGYTF
J gene: TRBJ2-7; clone size: -; D gene: TRBD2; V gene: TRBV4-2; CDR3 DNA: TGTGCCAGCAGCCGCGGACTAGCGGGCACAACCTACGAGCAGTACTTC; CDR3 protein: CASSRGLAGTTYEQYF